These T cell receptor beta chains were read from a single sample in a study of blood T cell repertoires in COVID-19. Here immunoSEQ multiplex PCR was the method, and the copy in TCRdb shows in-frame clones only, minus some. This table holds 250,000 to 400,000 clones, 85% found once. The sequenced sample consisted of PBMCs or T cells enriched from blood (not recorded which). Source of these receptors: a woman in her 30s who had been exposed to COVID-19. The CDR3 runs from the conserved cysteine through the conserved F or W. D genes are given only for firm matches. For some rows the clone size is stated as once, few or many, or as a class when expanded; others skip it.

clone_size: -
j_call: TRBJ2-1
d_call: TRBD2
v_call: TRBV30
cdr3_nt: TGTGCCTGGAGTTTCCCGGGACTAGCGAACCAAGACAATGAGCAGTTCTTC
cdr3_aa: CAWSFPGLANQDNEQFF

clone_size: -
j_call: TRBJ2-1
d_call: -
v_call: TRBV3-1/TRBV3-2
cdr3_nt: TGTGCCAGCAGCCAAGAGACCGGGAGCTCCTACAATGAGCAGTTCTTC
cdr3_aa: CASSQETGSSYNEQFF

clone_size: -
j_call: TRBJ1-1
d_call: TRBD1
v_call: TRBV28
cdr3_nt: TGTGCCAGCAGTTTACACAGGACAGGGATGAACACTGAAGCTTTCTTT
cdr3_aa: CASSLHRTGMNTEAFF

clone_size: -
j_call: TRBJ1-4
d_call: TRBD1
v_call: TRBV27
cdr3_nt: TGTGCCAGCAGTTTCGGGGAGGACAGGTCTAATGAAAAACTGTTTTTT
cdr3_aa: CASSFGEDRSNEKLFF

clone_size: -
j_call: TRBJ2-1
d_call: TRBD2
v_call: TRBV11-2
cdr3_nt: TGTGCCAGCAGCTTAGATACTAGCGGGGGGCGTTATCAGCAGTTCTTC
cdr3_aa: CASSLDTSGGRYQQFF

clone_size: -
j_call: TRBJ2-1
d_call: TRBD2
v_call: TRBV28
cdr3_nt: TGTGCCAGCAATTCGGGACTAGTGATCGATGAGCAGTTCTTC
cdr3_aa: CASNSGLVIDEQFF

clone_size: -
j_call: TRBJ2-7
d_call: TRBD2
v_call: TRBV5-1
cdr3_nt: TGCGCCAGCAGCCTAAATAGCGGGAGCTCCTACGAGCAGTACTTC
cdr3_aa: CASSLNSGSSYEQYF

clone_size: -
j_call: TRBJ1-2
d_call: TRBD1
v_call: TRBV10-1
cdr3_nt: TGCGCCAGCAGTGAGGTAAGGGACAGTTTTCCGAACTATGGCTACACCTTC
cdr3_aa: CASSEVRDSFPNYGYTF

clone_size: few
j_call: TRBJ1-2
d_call: -
v_call: TRBV28
cdr3_nt: TGTGCCAGCAGGAAGGCCCAGGGAGGGTCTGGCTACACCTTC
cdr3_aa: CASRKAQGGSGYTF

clone_size: -
j_call: TRBJ2-3
d_call: -
v_call: TRBV4-1
cdr3_nt: TGCGCCAGCAGCCAAGATGAGGGGGGGCCAATGGATACGCAGTATTTT
cdr3_aa: CASSQDEGGPMDTQYF

clone_size: -
j_call: TRBJ1-6
d_call: -
v_call: TRBV15
cdr3_nt: TGTGCCACCAGCAGAGATCTTCCGGGTATTGGTGTCAATTCACCCCTCCACTTT
cdr3_aa: CATSRDLPGIGVNSPLHF

clone_size: -
j_call: TRBJ2-1
d_call: TRBD2
v_call: TRBV7-2
cdr3_nt: TGTGCCAGCAGCTTGGTGATAGCGGGAAGCAATGAGCAGTTCTTC
cdr3_aa: CASSLVIAGSNEQFF

clone_size: -
j_call: TRBJ1-5
d_call: -
v_call: TRBV2
cdr3_nt: TGTGTCAGCAGTCTGGACAGAACCTCCAATCAGCCCCAGCATTTT
cdr3_aa: CVSSLDRTSNQPQHF

clone_size: many
j_call: TRBJ2-7
d_call: TRBD2
v_call: TRBV10-3
cdr3_nt: TGTGCCATCAGCTCCGGGACTAGCGGGGGGGCGGGCGAGCAGTACTTC
cdr3_aa: CAISSGTSGGAGEQYF

clone_size: -
j_call: TRBJ1-1
d_call: -
v_call: TRBV18
cdr3_nt: TGTGCCAGCTCACCGGGGGCCCCGGGGGGGAGGACGAACACTGAAGCTTTCTTT
cdr3_aa: CASSPGAPGGRTNTEAFF

clone_size: -
j_call: TRBJ2-1
d_call: -
v_call: TRBV9
cdr3_nt: TGTGCCAGCAGCGTAGTGTTGAGGTACAATGAGCAGTTCTTC
cdr3_aa: CASSVVLRYNEQFF

clone_size: few
j_call: TRBJ2-5
d_call: -
v_call: TRBV6-5
cdr3_nt: TGTGCCAGCAGGTCCTCTAGAGAAGCGAGTCCCCAGTACTTC
cdr3_aa: CASRSSREASPQYF

clone_size: -
j_call: TRBJ1-2
d_call: TRBD1
v_call: TRBV19
cdr3_nt: TGTGCCAGTAGTGCCAGACAGGGGGTCTATGGCTACACCTTC
cdr3_aa: CASSARQGVYGYTF

clone_size: -
j_call: TRBJ2-1
d_call: TRBD2
v_call: TRBV4-1
cdr3_nt: TGCGCCAGCAGCGGTAGAGCGGGAGAGGACCCTGAGCAGTTCTTC
cdr3_aa: CASSGRAGEDPEQFF

clone_size: -
j_call: TRBJ2-1
d_call: TRBD1
v_call: TRBV28
cdr3_nt: TGTGCCAGCAGTTCTGGACAGGGGGCGTACGATGAGCAGTTCTTC
cdr3_aa: CASSSGQGAYDEQFF

clone_size: -
j_call: TRBJ2-1
d_call: TRBD2
v_call: TRBV4-1
cdr3_nt: TGCGCCAGCAGCCAATCCAGCGGGAGGAACTTCGCTGAGCAGTTCTTC
cdr3_aa: CASSQSSGRNFAEQFF

clone_size: -
j_call: TRBJ2-1
d_call: TRBD1
v_call: TRBV20-1
cdr3_nt: TGCAGTGCTAGTTTAGAGAGGGGGCTATACAATGAGCAGTTCTTC
cdr3_aa: CSASLERGLYNEQFF

clone_size: -
j_call: TRBJ2-2
d_call: TRBD2
v_call: TRBV7-9
cdr3_nt: TGTGCCAGCAGCTTAGCGGGAGGGGACACCGGGGAGCTGTTTTTT
cdr3_aa: CASSLAGGDTGELFF

clone_size: -
j_call: TRBJ2-1
d_call: -
v_call: TRBV9
cdr3_nt: TGTGCCAGCAGCGTAGTCAATAGCTACAATGAGCAGTTCTTC
cdr3_aa: CASSVVNSYNEQFF

clone_size: -
j_call: TRBJ2-5
d_call: TRBD2
v_call: TRBV11-2
cdr3_nt: TGTGCCAGCAGCTTAGAGCCGGCGGGGGGGCGTCGAGAGACCCAGTACTTC
cdr3_aa: CASSLEPAGGRRETQYF

clone_size: -
j_call: TRBJ2-1
d_call: -
v_call: TRBV9
cdr3_nt: TGTGCCAGCAGCCCCCTAGCTGTCCTCTCCTACAATGAGCAGTTCTTC
cdr3_aa: CASSPLAVLSYNEQFF

clone_size: -
j_call: TRBJ1-2
d_call: -
v_call: TRBV30
cdr3_nt: TGTGCCTGGGGGGAGAATGGCTACACCTTC
cdr3_aa: CAWGENGYTF

clone_size: -
j_call: TRBJ1-1
d_call: TRBD1
v_call: TRBV7-3
cdr3_nt: TGTGCCAGCAGCTTAATACAGGGGGCCGACACTGAAGCTTTCTTT
cdr3_aa: CASSLIQGADTEAFF

clone_size: few
j_call: TRBJ2-3
d_call: TRBD2
v_call: TRBV9
cdr3_nt: TGTGCCAGCAGCCTACTAGCGGGTACCACAGATACGCAGTATTTT
cdr3_aa: CASSLLAGTTDTQYF

clone_size: -
j_call: TRBJ1-5
d_call: -
v_call: TRBV7-9
cdr3_nt: TGTGCCAGCAGCCTCAGGGATCAGCCCCAGCATTTT
cdr3_aa: CASSLRDQPQHF

clone_size: -
j_call: TRBJ1-2
d_call: TRBD1
v_call: TRBV28
cdr3_nt: TGTGCCAGCAGTGGGGGACAGGGGGGAAACCCTTATGGCTACACCTTC
cdr3_aa: CASSGGQGGNPYGYTF